Listed below are T cell receptor beta chains from one sample, sequenced in a study of cytomegalovirus exposure and HLA in healthy donors. Libraries were prepared by immunoSEQ multiplex PCR; TCRdb keeps only in-frame clonotypes and omits some of them. This table holds 200,000 or so clones, roughly four fifths found once. Input material: PBMCs. The receptors were sampled from a woman between 18 and 30 years old in good health and CMV-seropositive. Both conserved end residues are part of each CDR3. Fields, in order: D gene, J gene, V gene, clone size, CDR3 protein, CDR3 DNA. D genes are given only for firm matches. A row's size may be missing; if present it is once, few, many or a size class.

>NA|TRBJ1-1|TRBV7-3|few
CASSSRVLSEAFF
TGTGCCAGCAGCTCCAGGGTACTTTCTGAAGCTTTCTTT
>TRBD1|TRBJ2-2|TRBV30|NA
CAWSGGQGDGGELFF
TGTGCCTGGAGTGGCGGACAGGGGGACGGCGGGGAGCTGTTTTTT
>NA|TRBJ2-1|TRBV5-1|NA
CASRLTSRYEQFF
TGCGCCAGCAGATTGACTAGTAGGTATGAGCAGTTCTTC
>NA|TRBJ1-1|TRBV7-8|once
CASSSKRVRVNTEAFF
TGTGCCAGCAGCTCTAAACGCGTCAGGGTGAACACTGAAGCTTTCTTT
>TRBD1|TRBJ2-7|TRBV19|NA
CASGDSYEQYF
TGTGCCAGTGGGGACAGCTACGAGCAGTACTTC
>NA|TRBJ1-5|TRBV4-1|NA
CASSQDPKSAGYNQPQHF
TGCGCCAGCAGCCAAGATCCGAAGTCGGCAGGGTACAATCAGCCCCAGCATTTT
>TRBD1|TRBJ1-2|TRBV5-1|NA
CASSTNRGLGYTF
TGCGCCAGCAGCACGAACAGGGGGCTGGGCTACACCTTC
>NA|TRBJ2-7|TRBV4-2|NA
CASATGSEQYF
TGTGCCAGCGCCACGGGTTCCGAGCAGTACTTC
>TRBD2|TRBJ2-3|TRBV9|NA
CASSVGYLRGGTDTQYF
TGTGCCAGCAGCGTAGGATACCTGCGGGGGGGCACAGATACGCAGTATTTT
>TRBD2|TRBJ2-1|TRBV2|NA
CASSGLAGQYNEQFF
TGTGCCAGCAGTGGACTAGCGGGGCAGTACAATGAGCAGTTCTTC
>NA|TRBJ1-5|TRBV19|NA
CASSTQGYQPQHF
TGTGCCAGTAGTACCCAGGGATATCAGCCCCAGCATTTT
>NA|TRBJ2-5|TRBV5-1|NA
CASSLIGAETQYF
TGCGCCAGCAGCTTGATAGGAGCAGAGACCCAGTACTTC
>TRBD1|TRBJ2-7|TRBV4-1|few
CASSRRGQASSYEQYF
TGCGCCAGCAGCCGAAGGGGACAGGCCAGCTCCTACGAGCAGTACTTC
>NA|TRBJ2-7|TRBV2|few
CASSGGGSYEQYF
TGTGCCAGCAGTGGCGGGGGCAGCTACGAGCAGTACTTC
>NA|TRBJ2-7|TRBV29-1|once
CSAGGVGVSYEQYF
TGCAGCGCCGGGGGTGTGGGGGTCTCCTACGAGCAGTACTTC
>TRBD1|TRBJ2-2|TRBV2|NA
CASKSGGLVYNGELFF
TGTGCCAGCAAATCAGGGGGTTTAGTCTATAACGGGGAGCTGTTTTTT